This TCR beta chain derives from a study of T cells in Graves' hyperthyroidism and ophthalmopathy. There were TCR beta CDR3 regions amplified from RNA transcripts. RT-PCR in the first round (using the HTBI primer set) targeted the TCR CDR3. MiXCR was run by TCRdb on the multiplex PCR reads, yielding one entry per CDR3 protein. The sample carries hundreds of thousands of distinct CDR3 sequences, roughly 37% recorded once. An absence of ophthalmopathy progression within 18 months meant stable Graves' hyperthyroidism. Extraction of PBMCs used more than 8.5 ml of fresh peripheral blood. This clonotype showed up just a few times. Trimming at V came to 6 bases and at J to 4 bases, leaving 9 bases not matched to a gene. The CDR3 spans 15 residues. Per the germline V gene, CDR1 is MNHNY and CDR2 is SVGAGI (reference sequence).

V gene TRBV6-6 combines with J gene TRBJ1-3, with 7 bases fitting TRBD1. This TCR derives from a man between 18 and 35 years old with Graves' hyperthyroidism. Sequencing used blood. The CDR3 protein is CASSPDRVRGNTIYF. The DNA for the CDR3 is TGTGCCAGCAGCCCAGACAGGGTTAGGGGAAACACCATATATTTT.